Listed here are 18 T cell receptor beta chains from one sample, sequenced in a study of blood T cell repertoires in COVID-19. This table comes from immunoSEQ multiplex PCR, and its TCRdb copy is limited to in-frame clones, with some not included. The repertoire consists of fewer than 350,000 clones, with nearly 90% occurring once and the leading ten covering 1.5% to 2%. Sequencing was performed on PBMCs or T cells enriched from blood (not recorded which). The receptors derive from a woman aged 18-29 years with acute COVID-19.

This CDR3 is CASSLPAGGELFF. The DNA of the CDR3 is TGTGCCAGCAGCTTACCAGCAGGCGGGGAGCTGTTTTTT. The chain employs TRBV7-8 and TRBJ2-2; D is undetermined. The CDR3 runs to 13 residues. Deletions cut 2 bases from V and 7 bases from J, with 8 bases between. CDR1 and CDR2 from the germline V gene are SGHVS and FQNEAQ.

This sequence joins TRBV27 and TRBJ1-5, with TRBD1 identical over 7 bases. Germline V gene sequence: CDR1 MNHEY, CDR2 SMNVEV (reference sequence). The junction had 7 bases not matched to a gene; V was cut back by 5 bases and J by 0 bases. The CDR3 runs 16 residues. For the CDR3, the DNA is TGTGCCAGCAGTCTTACGGGACAGCTTAGCAATCAGCCCCAGCATTTT. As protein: CASSLTGQLSNQPQHF.

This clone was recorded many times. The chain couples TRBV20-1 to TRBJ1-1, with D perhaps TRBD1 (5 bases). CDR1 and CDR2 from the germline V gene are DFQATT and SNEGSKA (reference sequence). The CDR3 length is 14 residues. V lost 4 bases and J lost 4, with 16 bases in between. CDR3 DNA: TGCAGTGCTACTGATCAGGGAGGGATCACTGAAGCTTTCTTT. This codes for CSATDQGGITEAFF.

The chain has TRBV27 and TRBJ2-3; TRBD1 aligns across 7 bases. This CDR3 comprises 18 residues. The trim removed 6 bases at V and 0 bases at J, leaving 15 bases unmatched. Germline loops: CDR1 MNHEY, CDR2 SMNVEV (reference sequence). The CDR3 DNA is TGTGCCAGCAGACTAAAGACAGGGTTTACATCTAGCACAGATACGCAGTATTTT. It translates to CASRLKTGFTSSTDTQYF.

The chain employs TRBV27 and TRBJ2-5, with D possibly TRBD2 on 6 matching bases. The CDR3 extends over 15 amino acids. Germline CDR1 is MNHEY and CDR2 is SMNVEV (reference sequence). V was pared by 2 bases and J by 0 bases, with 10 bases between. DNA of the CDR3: TGTGCCAGCAGTTTAAGCGGGTCCTACCAAGAGACCCAGTACTTC. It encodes CASSLSGSYQETQYF.

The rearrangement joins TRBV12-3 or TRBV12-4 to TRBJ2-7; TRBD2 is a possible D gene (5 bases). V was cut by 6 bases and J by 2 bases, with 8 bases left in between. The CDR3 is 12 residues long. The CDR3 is CASRTGTYEQYF. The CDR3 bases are TGTGCCAGCAGAACCGGGACCTACGAGCAGTACTTC.

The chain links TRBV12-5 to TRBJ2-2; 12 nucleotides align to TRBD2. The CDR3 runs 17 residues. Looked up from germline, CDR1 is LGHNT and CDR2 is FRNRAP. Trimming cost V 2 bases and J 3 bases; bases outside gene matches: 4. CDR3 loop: CASGLITSGRYTGELFF. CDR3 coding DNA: TGTGCTAGTGGTTTGATCACTAGCGGGAGGTACACCGGGGAGCTGTTTTTT.

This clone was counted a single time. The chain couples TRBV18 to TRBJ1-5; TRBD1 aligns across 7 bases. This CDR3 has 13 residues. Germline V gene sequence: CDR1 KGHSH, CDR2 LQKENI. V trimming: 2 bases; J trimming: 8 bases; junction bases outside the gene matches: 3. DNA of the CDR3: TGTGCCAGCTCACCAGGTACAGGGGAGCCCCAGCATTTT. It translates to CASSPGTGEPQHF.

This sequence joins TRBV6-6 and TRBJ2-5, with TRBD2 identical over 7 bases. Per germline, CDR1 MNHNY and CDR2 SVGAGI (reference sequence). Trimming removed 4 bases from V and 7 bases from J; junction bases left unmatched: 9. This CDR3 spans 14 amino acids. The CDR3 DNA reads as TGTGCCAGCAGTTCTGCTAGCGGCAGTGGGACCCAGTACTTC. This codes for CASSSASGSGTQYF.

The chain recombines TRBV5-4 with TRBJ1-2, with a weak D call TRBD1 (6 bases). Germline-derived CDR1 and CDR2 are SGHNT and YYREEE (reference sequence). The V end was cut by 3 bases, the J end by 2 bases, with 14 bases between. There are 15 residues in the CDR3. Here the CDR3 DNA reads TGTGCCAGCAGCTATCCGGGACAAGGGAACTATGGCTACACCTTC. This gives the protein CASSYPGQGNYGYTF.

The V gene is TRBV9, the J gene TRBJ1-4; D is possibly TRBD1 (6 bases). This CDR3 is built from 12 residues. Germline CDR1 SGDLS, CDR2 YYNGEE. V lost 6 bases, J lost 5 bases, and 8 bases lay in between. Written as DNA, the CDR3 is TGTGCCAGCAAACAGGGAAATGAAAAACTGTTTTTT. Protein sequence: CASKQGNEKLFF. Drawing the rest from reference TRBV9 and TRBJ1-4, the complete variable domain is DSGVTQTPKHLITATGQRVTLRCSPRSGDLSVYWYQQSLDQGLQFLIQYYNGEERAKGNILERFSAQQFPDLHSELNLSSLELGDSALYFCASKQGNEKLFFGSGTQLSVL.

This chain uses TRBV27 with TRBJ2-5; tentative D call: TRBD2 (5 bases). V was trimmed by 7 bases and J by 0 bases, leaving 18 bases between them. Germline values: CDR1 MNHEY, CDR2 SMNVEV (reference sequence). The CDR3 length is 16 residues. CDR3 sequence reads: CASKPTIVANQETQYF. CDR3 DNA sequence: TGTGCCAGCAAACCCACTATAGTAGCGAACCAAGAGACCCAGTACTTC.

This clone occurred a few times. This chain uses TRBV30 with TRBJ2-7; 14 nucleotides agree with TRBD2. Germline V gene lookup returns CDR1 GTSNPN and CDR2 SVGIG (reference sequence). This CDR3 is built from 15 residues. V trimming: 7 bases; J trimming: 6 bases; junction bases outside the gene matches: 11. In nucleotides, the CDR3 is TGTGCCTTAGAAGGGGGACTAGCGGGAGTGGGCGAGCAGTACTTC. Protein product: CALEGGLAGVGEQYF.

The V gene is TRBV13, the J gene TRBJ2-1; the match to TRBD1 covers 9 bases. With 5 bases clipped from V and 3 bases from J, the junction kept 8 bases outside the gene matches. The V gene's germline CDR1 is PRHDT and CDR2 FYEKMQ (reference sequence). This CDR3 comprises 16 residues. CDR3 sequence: CASSPGGQGIYNEQFF. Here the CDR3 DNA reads TGTGCCAGCAGCCCGGGGGGACAGGGCATCTACAATGAGCAGTTCTTC.

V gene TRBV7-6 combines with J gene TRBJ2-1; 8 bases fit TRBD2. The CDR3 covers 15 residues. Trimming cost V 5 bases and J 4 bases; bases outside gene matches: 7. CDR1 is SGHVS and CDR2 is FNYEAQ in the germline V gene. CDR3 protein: CASSHSGKAYNEQFF. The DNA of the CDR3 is TGTGCCAGCAGCCATAGCGGGAAGGCTTACAATGAGCAGTTCTTC.

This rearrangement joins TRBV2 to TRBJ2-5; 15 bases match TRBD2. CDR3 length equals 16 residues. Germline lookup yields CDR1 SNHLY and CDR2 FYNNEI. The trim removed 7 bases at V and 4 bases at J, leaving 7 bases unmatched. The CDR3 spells CASIRGGLAGGETQYF. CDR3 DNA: TGTGCCAGCATCCGGGGGGGACTAGCGGGAGGAGAGACCCAGTACTTC.

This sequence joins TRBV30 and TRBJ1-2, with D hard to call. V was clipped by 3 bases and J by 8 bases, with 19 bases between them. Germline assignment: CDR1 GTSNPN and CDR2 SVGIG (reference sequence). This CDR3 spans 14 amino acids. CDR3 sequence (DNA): TGTGCCTGGAGGAACCCGGGAGGGTCACCGGGCTACACCTTC. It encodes CAWRNPGGSPGYTF.

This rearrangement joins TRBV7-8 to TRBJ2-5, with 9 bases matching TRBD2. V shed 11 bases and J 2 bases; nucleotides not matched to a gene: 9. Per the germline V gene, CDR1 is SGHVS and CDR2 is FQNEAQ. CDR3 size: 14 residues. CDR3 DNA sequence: TGTGCCGGGGGCACTAGCGGGTTACAAGAGACCCAGTACTTC. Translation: CAGGTSGLQETQYF.